This is a list of T cell receptor beta chains from one sample in a study of neurological immune-mediated disorders. TCRdb reprocessed the 5' RACE reads with MiXCR, giving one entry per CDR3 protein. The table has about 22,000 distinct CDR3 sequences, less than 8% seen once. Sample: CD8+ T cells from blood. Receptors originate from a young man in good health. Both conserved end residues are part of each CDR3. A D gene is named only where the DNA matches it firmly. Some rows mark clone size as missing; the rest say once, few, many or name a class of expanded clone.

clone_size d_call j_call v_call cdr3_nt cdr3_aa
many NA TRBJ2-7 TRBV29-1 TGCAGCGTGGCTTGGACGTCCTACGAGCAGTACTTC CSVAWTSYEQYF
many NA TRBJ1-1 TRBV13 TGTGCCAGCACCTTGGGCGAGTCTAACACTGAAGCTTTCTTT CASTLGESNTEAFF
many NA TRBJ2-7 TRBV9 TGTGCCAGCAGCGTAGAGGTGGACAGCTCCTACGAGCAGTACTTC CASSVEVDSSYEQYF
many NA TRBJ2-3 TRBV5-1 TGCGCCAGCAGCTTGGATGGCTTGGTAACAGATACGCAGTATTTT CASSLDGLVTDTQYF
many NA TRBJ2-4 TRBV7-9 TGTGCCAGCAGCTCTGACTACAACATTCAGTACTTC CASSSDYNIQYF
few TRBD2 TRBJ2-7 TRBV7-8 TGTGCCAGCAGCTTGACTAGCGGGGGGTCTGGCGAGCAGTACTTC CASSLTSGGSGEQYF
many TRBD1 TRBJ1-2 TRBV12-3/TRBV12-4 TGTGCCAGCAGTCCACCGGGACAGTGGATCGGCTACACCTTC CASSPPGQWIGYTF
NA NA TRBJ2-7 TRBV14 TGTGCCAGCAGCCCATTCCGGGACGCGAGCTCCTACGAGCAGTACTTC CASSPFRDASSYEQYF
many NA TRBJ1-1 TRBV6-6 TGTGCCAGCAGTTATGGTCCGGTCACTGAAGCTTTCTTT CASSYGPVTEAFF
many NA TRBJ2-7 TRBV6-5 TGTGCCAGCAGAGAATACTCGGGGGATCTTCAGCAGTACTTC CASREYSGDLQQYF
many NA TRBJ1-5 TRBV27 TGTGCCAGCAGTCCCCGCGGGCAGCCCCAGCATTTT CASSPRGQPQHF
many NA TRBJ1-1 TRBV20-1 TGCAGTGCTAGAGAGGGGTGGGCGTCCGAAGGCACTGAAGCTTTCTTT CSAREGWASEGTEAFF
many NA TRBJ2-7 TRBV20-1 TGCAGTGCTAGAGATGACGGGACAATCCACGAGCAGTACTTC CSARDDGTIHEQYF
many NA TRBJ2-1 TRBV5-1 TGCGCCAGCAGCTATGAACCGGGACAAACAACCTTAAGCGAGCAGTTCTTC CASSYEPGQTTLSEQFF
many NA TRBJ1-2 TRBV6-5 TGTGCCAGCAGTTACTCTCCGGAAACTTATGGCTACACCTTC CASSYSPETYGYTF
many NA TRBJ1-5 TRBV19 TGTGCCAGTAGTATATGGTCCCGGGGGAGAAATCAGCCCCAGCATTTT CASSIWSRGRNQPQHF
many TRBD1 TRBJ2-7 TRBV7-9 TGTGCCAGCAGCCATACGGGGACAGGCGCTCTACGAGAGCAGTACTTC CASSHTGTGALREQYF
medium-sized NA TRBJ1-1 TRBV6-5 TGTGCCAGCAGTTACGGGAGTGAAGCTTTCTTT CASSYGSEAFF
many TRBD1 TRBJ1-3 TRBV9 TGTGCCAGCAGCCTTGACAGGGGTGGCGGAAACACCATATATTTT CASSLDRGGGNTIYF
many NA TRBJ2-1 TRBV19 TGTGCCAGTAGTATGGCAGGGAGCTCCTACAATGAGCAGTTCTTC CASSMAGSSYNEQFF
many TRBD1 TRBJ1-5 TRBV12-3/TRBV12-4 TGTGCCAGCAGTTTGGACAGGGACGGCAATCAGCCCCAGCATTTT CASSLDRDGNQPQHF
many NA TRBJ1-5 TRBV7-2 TGTGCCAGCAGCTTTCTGATCGGCCCGTATAGCAATCAGCCCCAGCATTTT CASSFLIGPYSNQPQHF
many TRBD2 TRBJ2-3 TRBV4-2 TGTGCCAGCAGCCCGGAGCCCGGGACTAGTTTTTCAGATACGCAGTATTTT CASSPEPGTSFSDTQYF
many NA TRBJ2-2 TRBV12-3/TRBV12-4 TGTGCCAGCAGTTTAGCGCTGGGCCCAAAATCCGGGGAGCTGTTTTTT CASSLALGPKSGELFF
many NA TRBJ2-7 TRBV21-1 TGTGCCAGCATTAGGGACAGGGACTCTAAGGACTTC CASIRDRDSKDF
many NA TRBJ1-1 TRBV27 TGTGCCAGCAGCCCTCTCGGGGGGGCGCGCGGGGCTTTCTTT CASSPLGGARGAFF
many NA TRBJ1-6 TRBV7-9 TGTGCCAGCAGCTTAGCGCGGACAGTCAGTAATTCACCCCTCCACTTT CASSLARTVSNSPLHF
many NA TRBJ2-3 TRBV7-3 TGTGCCAGCAGCTTAACGGCGGAAGTGACAGATACGCAGTATTTT CASSLTAEVTDTQYF
many NA TRBJ1-1 TRBV20-1 TGCAGTGCTAGTAGGGACGGGGAAGCTTTCTTT CSASRDGEAFF
many NA TRBJ2-7 TRBV7-9 TGTGCCAGCAGCCTTGGGGTAGGGGAGCAGTACTTC CASSLGVGEQYF
NA TRBD1 TRBJ2-1 TRBV19 TGTGCCAGTAGTATTGACAGGGGCTTAATGAATGAGCAGTTCTTC CASSIDRGLMNEQFF
many NA TRBJ1-1 TRBV5-1 TGCGCCAGCAGCTTGGATATGAATTTGAACACTGAAGCTTTCTTT CASSLDMNLNTEAFF
many TRBD1 TRBJ1-2 TRBV7-9 TGTGCCAGCAGCTACCAGACAGGGTTGGGCTATGGCTACACCTTC CASSYQTGLGYGYTF
few TRBD2 TRBJ2-5 TRBV5-1 TGCGCCAGCAGCGAGGGGACTAACCAAGAGACCCAGTACTTC CASSEGTNQETQYF
many NA TRBJ2-5 TRBV29-1 TGCAGCGTTGAAGTCTTCGCTTGGCTTGGTGAGACCCAGTACTTC CSVEVFAWLGETQYF
many TRBD2 TRBJ2-5 TRBV20-1 TGCAGTGCTAGCCCAGCGGGGTTTCAAGAGACCCAGTACTTC CSASPAGFQETQYF
NA NA TRBJ2-1 TRBV12-3/TRBV12-4 TGTGCCAGCAGTTTAATGGAGGGAGGATACAATGAGCAGTTCTTC CASSLMEGGYNEQFF
many NA TRBJ1-5 TRBV27 TGTGCCAGCAGTTTCCAGGGTGTCGGCAATCAGCCCCAGCATTTT CASSFQGVGNQPQHF
many NA TRBJ1-1 TRBV5-1 TGCGCCAGCAGCTTGGTTGGCAGCACCTCTGAAGCTTTCTTT CASSLVGSTSEAFF
NA NA TRBJ2-5 TRBV28 TGTGCCAGCAGTTTTGCGGAGGAAGAGACCCAGTACTTC CASSFAEEETQYF